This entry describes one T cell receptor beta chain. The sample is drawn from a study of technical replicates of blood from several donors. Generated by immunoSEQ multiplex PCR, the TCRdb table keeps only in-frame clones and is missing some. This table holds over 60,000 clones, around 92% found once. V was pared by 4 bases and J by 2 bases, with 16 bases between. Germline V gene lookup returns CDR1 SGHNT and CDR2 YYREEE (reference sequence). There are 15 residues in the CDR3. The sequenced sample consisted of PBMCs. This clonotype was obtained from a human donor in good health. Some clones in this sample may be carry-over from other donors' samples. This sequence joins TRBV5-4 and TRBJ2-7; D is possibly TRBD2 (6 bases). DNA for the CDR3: TGTGCCAGCAGCCAGGCGGGGCAGCGCCCCTACGAGCAGTACTTC. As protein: CASSQAGQRPYEQYF.